This T cell receptor beta chain was recorded in a study of cytomegalovirus exposure and HLA in healthy donors. The PCR employed 60 Vbeta primers together with 13 Jbeta primers. Repertoires were generated with immunoSEQ multiplex PCR, while TCRdb's copy carries only in-frame clones and drops some. The sample holds around 87,000 clones, 65% to 80% seen once. About this clone: Its antigen is still unknown.

Germline CDR1 is LGHNA and CDR2 is YSLEER. The CDR3 is 20 residues long. V was shortened by 0 bases and J by 0 bases, with 21 bases between the two germline ends. General study points: Among TCR beta chains of equal frequency, HLA-associated ones were more clonally expanded in a later analysis. A missense DCLRE1C variant was associated with V- and J-gene trimming of TCR beta chains in a later analysis, and an independent cohort replicated the association. A previous analysis found most TCR beta V segments productive roughly 87% or roughly 30% of the time.

The chain is built from TRBV4-3 and TRBJ1-3; D uncertain. Specimen: PBMCs. The origin of this receptor is a man aged 35 to 55 in good health and CMV-seronegative. CDR3 coding DNA: TGCGCCAGCAGCCAAGACAGTTTAAACGGAAGAGAGGACTCTGGAAACACCATATATTTT. Its translation is CASSQDSLNGREDSGNTIYF.